This entry lists 17 T cell receptor beta chains sequenced from one sample in a study of T cell clusters in autoimmune cytopenias (dated 2019 in TCRdb). TRB amplification used around 250 ng of peripheral blood genomic DNA, tens of thousands of genome equivalents, per sample. The instrument given in TCRdb is Illumina MiSeq. TRB rearrangements were amplified by multiplex PCR following a touch-down protocol, with the TRB-A and TRB-B primer pools mixed in one tube. The reads, reprocessed by TCRdb, yield one row per CDR3 protein sequence and no DNA. The table for this sample lists under 9,500 distinct CDR3 sequences. Together, the top ten hold 15% to 20% of the sample. Source material: peripheral blood. The receptors stem from a human donor with an autoimmune cytopenia or autoimmune hepatitis (not recorded which).

According to its frequency, this clonotype is medium-sized. The chain couples TRBV19 to TRBJ2-1; the D call from TCRdb, TRBD2, cannot be confirmed without DNA. Germline V CDR1 and CDR2: LNHDA, SQIVND (reference sequence). The CDR3 extends over 17 amino acids. CDR3 in amino acids: CASSFQLAVSSYNEQFF.

This sequence joins TRBV5-8 and TRBJ2-1; checking the TCRdb D call of TRBD1 is not possible without DNA. The germline V gene encodes CDR1 SGHTS and CDR2 YDEGEE. The CDR3 runs to 16 residues. CDR3: CASSWASGLSYNEQFF.

The rearrangement joins TRBV6-4 to TRBJ1-1; TCRdb gives TRBD1 as the D gene, but with no DNA this cannot be confirmed. Germline V gene data show CDR1 as MRHNA and CDR2 as SNTAGT. The CDR3 runs to 14 residues. The CDR3 region is CARTTGTHEQRAFF.

This chain links TRBV10-3 with TRBJ2-3. The germline CDR1 and CDR2 sequences are ENHRY and SYGVKD. The CDR3 totals 15 residues. The CDR3 loop is CAISDSSAGTDTQYF.

The chain employs TRBV30 and TRBJ1-4; TCRdb proposes TRBD1, but this gene call is untestable without DNA. Per germline, CDR1 GTSNPN and CDR2 SVGIG (reference sequence). This CDR3 region has 13 residues. Here the CDR3 reads CAWSGVSGEKLFF.

This rearrangement joins TRBV6-1 to TRBJ2-7; absent DNA, TCRdb's TRBD1 call cannot be checked. The CDR3 spans 14 residues. The V gene's germline CDR1 is MNHNS and CDR2 SASEGT. CDR3: CASTPGQLTQQQYF.

The rearrangement joins TRBV5-4 to TRBJ2-2; absent DNA, TCRdb's TRBD2 call cannot be checked. CDR1 and CDR2 from the germline V gene are SGHNT and YYREEE (reference sequence). This CDR3 contains 19 residues. CDR3: CASSPGGSGRGGNTGELFF.

The chain links TRBV4-3 to TRBJ2-1; TCRdb proposes TRBD2, but this gene call is untestable without DNA. The CDR3 has 13 residues. Per germline, CDR1 LGHNA and CDR2 YSLEER. The CDR3 here is CASSQFLANEQFF.

V and J are TRBV30 and TRBJ1-1. This CDR3 is built from 12 residues. Germline-derived CDR1 and CDR2 are GTSNPN and SVGIG (reference sequence). CDR3 amino acids: CAWSVTGTEAFF. Combining the CDR3 with reference TRBV30 and TRBJ1-1 gives the whole variable domain SQTIHQWPATLVQPVGSPLSLECTVEGTSNPNLYWYRQAAGRGLQLLFYSVGIGQISSEVPQNLSASRPQDRQFILSSKKLLLSDSGFYLCAWSVTGTEAFFGQGTRLTVV.

The chain couples TRBV12-3 or TRBV12-4 to TRBJ1-2; no DNA is available, so the TRBD1 call from TCRdb remains unchecked. The CDR3 contains 12 residues. The CDR3 loop is CASSLTGVDYTF.

The chain couples TRBV18 to TRBJ2-2. CDR1 and CDR2 from the germline V gene are KGHSH and LQKENI. The CDR3 is made up of 17 amino acids. The CDR3 loop reads CASSPRESNIPTGELFF.

This chain connects TRBV7-6 to TRBJ2-1; TCRdb lists TRBD2, though no DNA is available to test this call. CDR3 length equals 15 residues. The germline V gene has CDR1 SGHVS and CDR2 FNYEAQ. The CDR3 sequence: CASSLELARFNEQFF.

This clonotype ranks as medium-sized (0.01 to 0.1%) in terms of frequency. The chain combines TRBV6-5 with TRBJ2-1. The CDR3 covers 15 residues. Looked up from germline, CDR1 is MNHEY and CDR2 is SVGAGI. This CDR3 reads CASSYDRPPYNEQFF.

This clonotype shows up as medium-sized by frequency. The chain couples TRBV27 to TRBJ2-1. Germline V CDR1 and CDR2: MNHEY, SMNVEV (reference sequence). This CDR3 has 15 amino acids. CDR3 in amino acids: CASSLSAQVGNEQFF.

The gene calls are TRBV6-6 and TRBJ2-5; checking the TCRdb D call of TRBD2 is not possible without DNA. This CDR3 has 17 residues. The V gene's germline CDR1 is MNHNY and CDR2 SVGAGI (reference sequence). The CDR3: CASSLTSGRVVQETQYF.

This clonotype is classed as medium-sized (0.01 to 0.1%) by frequency. V gene TRBV29-1 combines with J gene TRBJ2-2; the TCRdb D gene call, TRBD1, has no DNA to confirm it. Germline V lookup: CDR1 SQVTM, CDR2 ANQGSEA. The CDR3 runs to 14 residues. The CDR3 is CSVLQSTGAGELFF.

The chain uses TRBV6-5 and TRBJ2-2; as DNA is missing, the TRBD1 call by TCRdb cannot be tested. The CDR3 length is 17 residues. CDR1 MNHEY and CDR2 SVGAGI come from the germline V gene. The CDR3 protein is CASSYQEDSRYTGELFF.